Shown below are 7 T cell receptor beta chains from a single sample sequenced in a study of Graves' ophthalmopathy and Graves' hyperthyroidism. The TCR beta CDR3 regions underwent amplification from RNA transcripts. Second-round multiplex PCR followed a first-round RT-PCR using HTBI primers. Each CDR3 protein gets one entry after TCRdb re-called the multiplex PCR reads with MiXCR. The repertoire consists of roughly 700,000 distinct CDR3 sequences, with about 44% occurring once and the leading ten covering roughly 45%. Material for sequencing was peripheral blood. Receptor source: an adult man with Graves' ophthalmopathy.

This clonotype appeared many times. One end of the junction varies from germline; a read error may be responsible. The chain joins TRBV7-8 to TRBJ1-1; the D is unclear. CDR3 length: 13 residues. Germline lookup yields CDR1 SGHVS and CDR2 FQNEAQ. CDR3 nucleotides: TGTGCCAGCAGCTTACCGGGAGGCACTGAAACTTTCTTT. Its protein is CASSLPGGTETFF.

This clonotype was counted at least ten times. The V call is TRBV6-6, the J call TRBJ1-2; the match to TRBD1 covers 9 bases. J was trimmed by 8 bases and V by 4 bases; bases with no gene match: 8. Germline CDR1 and CDR2: MNHNY and SVGAGI (reference sequence). The CDR3 length is 14 residues. The CDR3 sequence: CASSLTGTGSGYTF. DNA for the CDR3: TGTGCCAGCAGTTTAACCGGGACAGGGAGCGGCTACACCTTC.

The chain employs TRBV7-9 and TRBJ2-2, with 8 bases fitting TRBD2. Germline V gene lookup returns CDR1 SEHNR and CDR2 FQNEAQ (reference sequence). The trim removed 5 bases at V and 5 bases at J, leaving 13 bases unmatched. The CDR3 sequence is 17 residues long. The CDR3 region has the DNA TGTGCCAGCAGCCAAGGAACGGGGGGGCCGGAGACCGGGGAGCTGTTTTTT. Encoded protein: CASSQGTGGPETGELFF.

J is TRBJ2-7 and V is TRBV5-1, with D possibly being TRBD1 (6 bases). From germline, CDR1 is SGHRS and CDR2 YFSETQ. The CDR3 covers 13 residues. The V gene lost 5 bases and the J gene lost 7 bases, with 16 bases spanning the gap. Here the CDR3 DNA reads TGCGCCAGCAGGGGGACACAGCTCGGGGAGCAGTACTTC. Translating gives CASRGTQLGEQYF. The full variable domain, completed using reference TRBV5-1 and TRBJ2-7, is KAGVTQTPRYLIKTRGQQVTLSCSPISGHRSVSWYQQTPGQGLQFLFEYFSETQRNKGNFPGRFSGRQFSNSRSEMNVSTLELGDSALYLCASRGTQLGEQYFGPGTRLTVT.

This clonotype was observed a few times. The V gene is TRBV12-3 or TRBV12-4, the J gene TRBJ1-6, with TRBD1 as a possible D gene (6 bases). Between the trimmed V and J ends, which lost 6 bases and 8 bases, there was a span of 14 bases. The CDR3 length is 14 residues. The CDR3 DNA reads TGTGCCAGCAGCCAGCCAGGGGTTCATTCACCCCTCCACTTT. Its protein is CASSQPGVHSPLHF.

On this clonotype itself: At one end the junction does not follow the germline gene, possibly because of a read error. The chain links TRBV10-3 to TRBJ2-5, with D possibly being TRBD1 (6 bases). In germline, CDR1 is ENHRY, CDR2 SYGVKD. CDR3 length equals 16 residues. In DNA, the CDR3 is TGTGCCAGCAGTTGGGGGCCGATAGGGCAACAAGAGACCCAGTACTTC. Translated: CASSWGPIGQQETQYF.

The chain employs TRBV10-3 and TRBJ1-1; D uncertain. The CDR3 totals 14 residues. V lost 7 bases and J 6 bases, leaving 18 bases between the germline ends. Germline values: CDR1 ENHRY, CDR2 SYGVKD. For the CDR3, the DNA is TGTGCCATCAATGCTGGACTACTAATCGCTGAAGCTTTCTTT. Its translation is CAINAGLLIAEAFF.